This entry concerns a single TCR beta chain. With 5 bases removed from V and 0 bases from J, the gap between germline ends came to 16 bases. CDR3 size: 16 residues. The germline gives CDR1 LNHDA, CDR2 SQIVND (reference sequence). This entry comes from a study of blood T cell repertoires in COVID-19. Whole-study context: Sources were T cells, B-cell-depleted T cells, or PBMCs; the material itself was cDNA or gDNA.

Authors' analysis steps: Amplified reference gene primers provided the basis for estimating nucleated cell counts. Some clones are missing from TCRdb's copy, which holds only in-frame ones; the method was immunoSEQ multiplex PCR. V and J calls and clone size are given by that table; D and trimming were obtained from the DNA. The data show roughly 45,000 clones, 85% to 95% seen once. This TCR derives from a man aged 55 to 70 with COVID-19, enrolled during active disease. This sequence joins TRBV19 and TRBJ1-1; D may be TRBD1 (6 bases). Sequencing input: peripheral blood. The CDR3 bases are TGTGCCAGTAGTGTTCAGGGGATCAAACTGAACACTGAAGCTTTCTTT. It yields the protein CASSVQGIKLNTEAFF.